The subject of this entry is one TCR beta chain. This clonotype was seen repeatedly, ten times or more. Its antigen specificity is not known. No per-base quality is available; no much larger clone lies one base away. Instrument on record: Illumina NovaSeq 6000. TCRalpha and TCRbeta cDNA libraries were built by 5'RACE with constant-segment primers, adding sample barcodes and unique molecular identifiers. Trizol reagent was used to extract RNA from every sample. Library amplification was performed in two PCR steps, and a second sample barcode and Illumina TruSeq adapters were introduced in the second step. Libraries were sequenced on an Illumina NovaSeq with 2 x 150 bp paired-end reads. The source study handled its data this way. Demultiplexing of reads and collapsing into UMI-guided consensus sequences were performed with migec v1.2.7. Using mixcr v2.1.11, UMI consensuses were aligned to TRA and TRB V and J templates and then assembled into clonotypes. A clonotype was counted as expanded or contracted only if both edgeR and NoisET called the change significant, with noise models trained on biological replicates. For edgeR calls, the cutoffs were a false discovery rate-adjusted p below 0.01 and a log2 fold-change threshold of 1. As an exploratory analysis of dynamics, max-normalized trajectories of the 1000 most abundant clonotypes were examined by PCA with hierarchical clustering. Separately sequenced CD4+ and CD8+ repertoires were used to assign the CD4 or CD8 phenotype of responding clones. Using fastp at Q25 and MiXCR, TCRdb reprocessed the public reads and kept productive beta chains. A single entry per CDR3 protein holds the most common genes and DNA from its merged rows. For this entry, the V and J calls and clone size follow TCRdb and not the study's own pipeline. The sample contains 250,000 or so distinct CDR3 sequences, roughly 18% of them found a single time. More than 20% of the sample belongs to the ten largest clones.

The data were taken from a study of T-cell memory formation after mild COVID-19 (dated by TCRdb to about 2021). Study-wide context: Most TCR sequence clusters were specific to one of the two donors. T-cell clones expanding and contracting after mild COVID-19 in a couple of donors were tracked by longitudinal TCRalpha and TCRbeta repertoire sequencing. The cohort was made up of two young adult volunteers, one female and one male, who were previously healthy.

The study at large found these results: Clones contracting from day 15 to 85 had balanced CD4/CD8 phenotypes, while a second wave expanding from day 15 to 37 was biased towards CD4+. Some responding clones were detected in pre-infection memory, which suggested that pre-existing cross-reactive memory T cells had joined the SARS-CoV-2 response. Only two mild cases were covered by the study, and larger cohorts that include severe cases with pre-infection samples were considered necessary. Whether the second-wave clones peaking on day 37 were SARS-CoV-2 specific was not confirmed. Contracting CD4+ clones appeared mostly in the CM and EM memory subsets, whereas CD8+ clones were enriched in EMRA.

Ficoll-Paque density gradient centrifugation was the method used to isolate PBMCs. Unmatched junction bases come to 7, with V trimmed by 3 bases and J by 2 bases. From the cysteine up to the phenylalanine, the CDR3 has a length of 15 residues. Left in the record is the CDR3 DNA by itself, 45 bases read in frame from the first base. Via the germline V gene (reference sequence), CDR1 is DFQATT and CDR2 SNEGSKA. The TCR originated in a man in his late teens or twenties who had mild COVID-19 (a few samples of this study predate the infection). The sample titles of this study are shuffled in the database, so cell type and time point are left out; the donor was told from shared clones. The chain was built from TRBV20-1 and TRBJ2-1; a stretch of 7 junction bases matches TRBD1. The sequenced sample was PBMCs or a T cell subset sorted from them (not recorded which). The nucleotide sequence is TGCAGTGCTAGGGACCGGACAGGTCCCTACAATGAGCAGTTCTTC. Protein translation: CSARDRTGPYNEQFF.